The 28 T cell receptor beta chains listed next were all sequenced from one sample in a study of T cell repertoires in cytomegalovirus infection. These receptors have no known antigen. From the reads, TCRdb called clonotypes with MiXCR, one entry per CDR3 protein. The table includes around 900,000 distinct CDR3 sequences, roughly 31% detected once. The sequencing here drew on cultured CD8+ T cells from PBMCs, taken from culture after CMV antigen stimulation. These receptors all come from a human donor in good health (CMV status not recorded). Some clones in this sample may be carry-over from other donors' samples.

The V gene is TRBV6-7, the J gene TRBJ1-5; 7 positions agree with TRBD1. TRBV6-7 is recorded as an ORF, its role being uncertain. The ends lost 2 bases at V and 6 bases at J; junction bases unmatched: 7. This CDR3 has 15 amino acids. CDR3 DNA sequence: TGTGCCAGCAGTTACATGGAACAGGGGCGTCAGCCCCAGCATTTT. This codes for CASSYMEQGRQPQHF.

This clonotype was detected only a few times. The chain links TRBV6-2 or TRBV6-3 to TRBJ1-2; no reliable D call. Trimming stripped 7 bases from V and 3 bases from J, with 18 bases between. Per germline, CDR1 MNHEY and CDR2 SVGEGT. The CDR3 extends over 15 amino acids. The CDR3 reads CASIRKGWWDYGYTF. CDR3 in DNA: TGTGCCAGCATCAGGAAGGGATGGTGGGACTATGGCTACACCTTC.

A few counts support this clonotype. V and J are TRBV5-5 and TRBJ1-5; 9 nucleotides match TRBD1. The CDR3 runs to 17 residues. J lost 6 bases, V lost 0 bases, and 10 bases had no gene match. Germline CDR1 reads SGHKS; CDR2 reads YYEKEE (reference sequence). CDR3 protein: CASSLEWSDRGPQPQHF. CDR3 coding DNA: TGTGCCAGCAGCTTGGAGTGGTCGGACAGGGGTCCTCAGCCCCAGCATTTT.

The gene calls are TRBV29-1 and TRBJ2-3; D possibly uses TRBD1 or TRBD2 (5 bases each). CDR3 size: 14 residues. V lost 5 bases and J 2 bases, leaving 14 bases between the germline ends. In germline, CDR1 is SQVTM, CDR2 ANQGSEA. CDR3 sequence reads: CSVLGADFTDTQYF. The CDR3 DNA is TGCAGCGTTCTCGGGGCAGACTTCACAGATACGCAGTATTTT.

This clonotype showed up just a few times. The rearrangement joins TRBV14 to TRBJ1-1; the match to TRBD1 covers 7 bases. CDR3 size: 19 residues. V was clipped by 0 bases and J by 0 bases; unmatched bases: 13. Germline V gene lookup returns CDR1 SGHDN and CDR2 FVKESK. The CDR3 DNA is TGTGCCAGCAGCCAAGATCCCCGTTCAACGACAGGGCTGAACACTGAAGCTTTCTTT. The encoded protein is CASSQDPRSTTGLNTEAFF.

V gene TRBV6-5 combines with J gene TRBJ2-7, with a possible D match to TRBD1 (7 bases). CDR1 MNHEY and CDR2 SVGAGI come from the germline V gene. Trimming cost V 2 bases and J 5 bases, with 19 bases left between them. The CDR3 covers 16 residues. The DNA of the CDR3 is TGTGCCAGCAGTTACCACGCGGGCAGGGGGGTCAACGAGCAGTACTTC. Its protein product is CASSYHAGRGVNEQYF.

This clonotype turned up a few times. V gene TRBV7-4 combines with J gene TRBJ2-7, with 8 positions matching TRBD1. The CDR3 consists of 12 residues. Trimming cost V 6 bases and J 6 bases; bases outside gene matches: 4. Looked up from germline, CDR1 is SGHVT and CDR2 is SQSDAQ. The DNA for the CDR3 is TGTGCCAGCAGTCCGACAGGGGTCGAGCAGTACTTC. It codes for CASSPTGVEQYF.

This clonotype was detected a few times. The rearrangement joins TRBV7-9 to TRBJ2-2, with D perhaps given as TRBD1 or TRBD2 (5 bases each). CDR3 length: 16 residues. Trimming cost V 4 bases and J 4 bases, with 16 bases left between them. Per the germline V gene, CDR1 is SEHNR and CDR2 is FQNEAQ (reference sequence). The CDR3 nucleotides read TGTGCCAGCAGCTACTATCGTAGGGGAGCCACCGGGGAGCTGTTTTTT. Its protein is CASSYYRRGATGELFF.

This clonotype appeared a few times. This chain uses TRBV10-3 with TRBJ2-3, with 10 bases matching TRBD2. V shed 6 bases and J 1 base; nucleotides not matched to a gene: 10. Germline CDR1 and CDR2: ENHRY and SYGVKD. This CDR3 has 17 residues. The CDR3 loop reads CAIRRLAGGSGTDTQYF. DNA of the CDR3: TGTGCCATCAGGAGACTAGCGGGTGGGTCGGGCACAGATACGCAGTATTTT.

V is TRBV14 and J is TRBJ1-5, with a weak D call TRBD1 (6 bases). CDR1 and CDR2 (germline): SGHDN, FVKESK. The CDR3 covers 19 residues. V was clipped by 0 bases and J by 0 bases, with 18 bases between them. The CDR3 region is CASSQERRDDRSSNQPQHF. As DNA, the CDR3 is TGTGCCAGCAGCCAAGAGAGGAGAGACGACAGGTCTAGCAATCAGCCCCAGCATTTT.

There are many counts of this clonotype. The rearrangement uses TRBV12-3 or TRBV12-4 and TRBJ1-1; 7 nucleotides line up with TRBD1. V shed 6 bases and J 1 base; nucleotides not matched to a gene: 11. This CDR3 is built from 16 residues. The CDR3 DNA reads TGTGCCAGCAGCCCGCCGAGGACAGGCTCGAACACTGAAGCTTTCTTT. Translating gives CASSPPRTGSNTEAFF.

On this clonotype: Germline and junction disagree at one end, which may indicate a read error. The V gene is TRBV4-1, the J gene TRBJ2-7; 9 bases are a match to TRBD1. Germline values: CDR1 MGHRA, CDR2 YSYEKL. This CDR3 region has 19 residues. Written as DNA, the CDR3 is TGTGCCAGCAGCCATCCCGACCTACTGACGGACAGGGGTCCCTACGAGCAGTACTTC. Translation: CASSHPDLLTDRGPYEQYF.

The V call is TRBV29-1, the J call TRBJ1-2; TRBD1 matches at 8 bases. Germline V gives CDR1 SQVTM, CDR2 ANQGSEA. CDR3 size: 17 residues. The junction had 16 bases not matched to a gene; V was cut back by 2 bases and J by 5 bases. This CDR3 reads CSVESRQGPYQIYGYTF. CDR3 nucleotides: TGCAGCGTTGAATCCCGACAGGGGCCCTACCAAATTTATGGCTACACCTTC.

Many counts were recorded for this clonotype. The chain uses TRBV7-9 and TRBJ2-3, with D perhaps assigned TRBD1 or TRBD2 (5 bases each). CDR1 and CDR2 from the germline V gene are SEHNR and FQNEAQ (reference sequence). The V gene lost 5 bases and the J gene lost 2 bases, with 11 bases spanning the gap. The CDR3 runs to 14 residues. CDR3 nucleotide sequence: TGTGCCAGCAGCCCTGTGGGGGTCACAGATACGCAGTATTTT. As protein: CASSPVGVTDTQYF.

This clonotype appeared once. This chain joins TRBV7-2 and TRBJ2-2, with 9 bases lining up with TRBD1. The CDR3 extends over 17 amino acids. The ends lost 5 bases at V and 2 bases at J; junction bases unmatched: 9. Germline values: CDR1 SGHTA, CDR2 FQGNSA. The CDR3 loop reads CASSLNRGHFNTGELFF. Here the CDR3 DNA reads TGTGCCAGCAGCCTGAACAGGGGGCATTTCAACACCGGGGAGCTGTTTTTT.

This clonotype was seen more than once but under ten times. The gene calls are TRBV29-1 and TRBJ1-2; D might be TRBD1 (5 bases). The CDR3 loop spans 13 amino acids. Trimming took 3 bases from V and 4 from J, leaving 12 bases between them. Germline assignment: CDR1 SQVTM and CDR2 ANQGSEA. For the CDR3, the DNA is TGCAGCGTTGATAAACAGGCCGGCTATGGCTACACCTTC. Translation gives CSVDKQAGYGYTF.

CDR3 loop: CASSWGDGEQYV. Written as DNA, the CDR3 is TGCGCCAGCAGCTGGGGAGATGGCGAGCAGTACGTC. The chain links TRBV5-1 to TRBJ2-7; the D gene is possibly TRBD2 (5 bases). The germline CDR1 and CDR2 sequences are SGHRS and YFSETQ. This CDR3 spans 12 amino acids. Trimming cost V 3 bases and J 6 bases, with 10 bases left between them.

At least ten counts were recorded for this clonotype. The chain carries TRBV7-2 and TRBJ2-1; D might be TRBD2 (5 bases). V was cut by 3 bases and J by 12 bases, with 9 bases left in between. CDR1 SGHTA and CDR2 FQGNSA come from the germline V gene. The CDR3 runs 11 residues. The CDR3 loop is CASSFKEGQFF. CDR3 nucleotides: TGTGCCAGCAGCTTTAAAGAGGGGCAGTTCTTC. The full variable domain, in which reference TRBV7-2 and TRBJ2-1 provide the parts outside the CDR3, is GAGVSQSPSNKVTEKGKDVELRCDPISGHTALYWYRQSLGQGLEFLIYFQGNSAPDKSGLPSDRFSAERTGGSVSTLTIQRTQQEDSAVYLCASSFKEGQFFGPGTRLTVL.

The chain links TRBV2 to TRBJ1-1; D uncertain. Trimming left V 8 bases short and J 6 bases short, with 10 bases between. This CDR3 comprises 11 residues. Germline V gene sequence: CDR1 SNHLY, CDR2 FYNNEI. The CDR3, as DNA: TGTGCCAGCCCCAAACGGTCTGAAGCTTTCTTT. Amino acid sequence: CASPKRSEAFF.

The gene calls are TRBV5-5 and TRBJ1-1; perhaps TRBD1 as D (6 bases). CDR1 is SGHKS and CDR2 is YYEKEE in the germline V gene (reference sequence). V lost 3 bases and J 0 bases, leaving 15 bases between the germline ends. The CDR3 has 16 residues. Here the CDR3 DNA reads TGTGCCAGCAGCTCGCCCGGACAGAGAATGAACACTGAAGCTTTCTTT. It codes for CASSSPGQRMNTEAFF.

This clonotype was observed at least ten times. This rearrangement joins TRBV7-8 to TRBJ1-2; a possible D gene is TRBD1 (6 bases). Germline CDR1 SGHVS, CDR2 FQNEAQ. The CDR3 is 12 amino acids. Deletions cut 4 bases from V and 6 bases from J, with 9 bases between. Here the CDR3 DNA reads TGTGCCAGCAGCTCAAACAGGGATGGCTACACCTTC. This translates into CASSSNRDGYTF.

On this clonotype: This may come from a read error, since a much larger clone is one base off. The gene calls are TRBV7-1 and TRBJ2-7; 9 nucleotides align to TRBD1. TRBV7-1 is treated as an ORF (open reading frame) with a function not yet certain. Losses at the gene ends were 5 bases for V and 3 bases for J; bases not matched to a gene: 8. CDR3 length: 15 residues. In DNA form, the CDR3 reads TGTGCCAGCAGCCGCGGGACAGGGACAAACTACGAGCAGTACTTC. It is translated as CASSRGTGTNYEQYF.

This rearrangement joins TRBV7-9 to TRBJ2-5; D unresolved. The CDR3 totals 16 residues. Germline assignment: CDR1 SEHNR and CDR2 FQNEAQ (reference sequence). V lost 5 bases and J lost 3, with 19 bases in between. The CDR3 loop is CASSPRTRDKKETQYF. CDR3 in DNA: TGTGCCAGCAGCCCCCGGACCCGTGACAAAAAAGAGACCCAGTACTTC.

The CDR3 DNA reads TGTGCCATCTCCCGGATCGTGGGGGAGGAGACCCAGTACTTC. Residues: CAISRIVGEETQYF. The chain uses TRBV10-3 and TRBJ2-5; D may be TRBD1 or TRBD2 (5 bases each). The CDR3 sequence is 14 residues long. The V gene's germline CDR1 is ENHRY and CDR2 SYGVKD. V was shortened by 8 bases and J by 5 bases, with 18 bases between the two germline ends.

This clonotype was found a few times. V gene TRBV4-3 combines with J gene TRBJ2-4; the match to TRBD2 covers 13 bases. Germline CDR1 and CDR2: LGHNA and YSLEER. V dropped 1 base and J dropped 10; count of bases not matched to a gene: 25. The CDR3 contains 22 residues. This CDR3 is CASSQGHLGTSGDWETNRIQYF. The CDR3 DNA sequence: TGCGCCAGCAGCCAAGGCCACTTAGGGACTAGCGGGGACTGGGAGACAAACAGGATTCAGTACTTC.

This clonotype was picked up a small number of times. The V call is TRBV10-3, the J call TRBJ1-2; D is ambiguous. This CDR3 contains 16 residues. The germline V gene encodes CDR1 ENHRY and CDR2 SYGVKD. The ends were cut back, 0 bases at V and 1 base at J, with 12 bases in the middle. The CDR3 DNA follows: TGTGCCATCAGTGAGTCCCCCTCGACTTATAACTATGGCTACACCTTC. This translates into CAISESPSTYNYGYTF.

The CDR3 spells CASTNRGYTGELFF. In DNA form, the CDR3 reads TGTGCCAGCACAAACAGGGGGTACACCGGGGAGCTGTTTTTT. The chain has TRBV2 and TRBJ2-2; 8 bases are shared with TRBD1. The trim removed 7 bases at V and 3 bases at J, leaving 4 bases unmatched. The CDR3 length is 14 residues. Germline V gene sequence: CDR1 SNHLY, CDR2 FYNNEI.

V gene TRBV6-5 combines with J gene TRBJ1-2, with 7 positions matching TRBD1. J gave up 3 bases and V 0 bases, and 10 bases lay outside the gene matches. Germline V lookup: CDR1 MNHEY, CDR2 SVGAGI. The CDR3 consists of 17 residues. The CDR3 DNA follows: TGTGCCAGCAGTTACTCGACACAGGGGATTGACGACTATGGCTACACCTTC. Amino acids: CASSYSTQGIDDYGYTF.